Presented here are 30 T cell receptor beta chains from one specimen sequenced in a study of blood T cell repertoires in COVID-19. This table comes from immunoSEQ multiplex PCR, and its TCRdb copy is limited to in-frame clones, with some not included. The sample carries tens of thousands of clones, roughly 85% recorded once. Sequencing used peripheral blood. All receptors derive from a human donor in a cohort sampled during active COVID-19.

The chain links TRBV3-1 (or the pseudogene TRBV3-2) to TRBJ2-7; 9 nucleotides align to TRBD1. The V gene's germline CDR1 is LGHDT and CDR2 YNNKEL (reference sequence). The CDR3 contains 14 residues. Losses at the gene ends were 3 bases for V and 5 bases for J; bases not matched to a gene: 5. The CDR3 sequence is CASSQGGQGNEQYF. The CDR3 region has the DNA TGTGCCAGCAGCCAGGGGGGACAGGGTAACGAGCAGTACTTC.

The chain links TRBV5-6 to TRBJ1-3; D is unclear. With 1 base removed from V and 4 bases from J, the gap between germline ends came to 9 bases. This CDR3 comprises 14 residues. The germline V gene encodes CDR1 SGHDT and CDR2 YYEEEE. This chain's CDR3 is CASSLPWEGNTIYF. The CDR3 DNA reads as TGTGCCAGCAGCTTGCCGTGGGAGGGAAACACCATATATTTT.

The genes are TRBV2 and TRBJ1-4; 7 bases align to TRBD1. Per the germline V gene, CDR1 is SNHLY and CDR2 is FYNNEI. Trimming took 4 bases from V and 8 from J; bases not matched to a gene: 10. The CDR3 is 15 amino acids. The CDR3 spells CASSASRQGWEKLFF. The CDR3 region has the DNA TGTGCCAGCAGTGCCTCCCGACAGGGATGGGAAAAACTGTTTTTT. Variable domain in full (rest from reference TRBV2 and TRBJ1-4): EPEVTQTPSHQVTQMGQEVILRCVPISNHLYFYWYRQILGQKVEFLVSFYNNEISEKSEIFDDQFSVERPDGSNFTLKIRSTKLEDSAMYFCASSASRQGWEKLFFGSGTQLSVL.

This chain connects TRBV29-1 to TRBJ2-2, with a possible D match to TRBD1 (5 bases). With 4 bases removed from V and 1 base from J, the gap between germline ends came to 7 bases. Germline lookup yields CDR1 SQVTM and CDR2 ANQGSEA. CDR3 length: 13 amino acids. The CDR3 reads CSVGRENTGELFF. The DNA for the CDR3 is TGCAGCGTTGGCAGGGAGAACACCGGGGAGCTGTTTTTT.

The V call is TRBV18, the J call TRBJ1-6; TRBD1 matches 8 bases. CDR3 length equals 16 residues. V trimming: 6 bases; J trimming: 0 bases; junction bases outside the gene matches: 4. Germline V gene lookup returns CDR1 KGHSH and CDR2 LQKENI. Here the CDR3 DNA reads TGTGCCAGCTCCCCAGGACAGGGCTCCTATAATTCACCCCTCCACTTT. It encodes CASSPGQGSYNSPLHF.

CDR3 in DNA: TGTGCCAGCAGCCCCCCCCCAAGGGGCAAAGGGGAAAAACTGTTTTTT. It yields the protein CASSPPPRGKGEKLFF. The chain links TRBV3-1 (or the pseudogene TRBV3-2) to TRBJ1-4, with D maybe TRBD1 (5 bases). Germline-derived CDR1 and CDR2 are LGHDT and YNNKEL (reference sequence). This CDR3 spans 16 amino acids. The V end lost 4 bases, the J end lost 8 bases, and 20 bases lay between the germline ends.

V and J are TRBV10-1 and TRBJ2-1, with D possibly TRBD1 on 6 matching bases. CDR1 is WNHNN and CDR2 is SYGVQD in the germline V gene (reference sequence). Deletions cut 4 bases from V and 9 bases from J, with 10 bases between. The CDR3 covers 12 residues. CDR3 DNA: TGCGCCAGCAGTGGCAGGGGCGGTGAGCAGTTCTTC. Amino acid sequence: CASSGRGGEQFF.

The V call is TRBV7-9, the J call TRBJ2-5, with a possible D match to TRBD2 (5 bases). The germline V gene encodes CDR1 SEHNR and CDR2 FQNEAQ (reference sequence). V lost 5 bases and J 5 bases, leaving 15 bases between the germline ends. The CDR3 has 14 amino acids. For the CDR3, the DNA is TGTGCCAGCAGCCCCCCCGGCCGCGGGGAGACCCAGTACTTC. Protein: CASSPPGRGETQYF.

J is TRBJ1-1 and V is TRBV19, with D hard to call. Trimming shortened V by 1 base and J by 1 base, and 10 bases separated the two germline ends. The CDR3 is 15 amino acids. Germline V gene lookup returns CDR1 LNHDA and CDR2 SQIVND (reference sequence). This chain's CDR3 is CASSIGGSGNTEAFF. The CDR3, as DNA: TGTGCCAGTAGTATAGGCGGGTCGGGGAACACTGAAGCTTTCTTT. Combining the CDR3 with reference TRBV19 and TRBJ1-1 gives the whole variable domain DGGITQSPKYLFRKEGQNVTLSCEQNLNHDAMYWYRQDPGQGLRLIYYSQIVNDFQKGDIAEGYSVSREKKESFPLTVTSAQKNPTAFYLCASSIGGSGNTEAFFGQGTRLTVV.

This clone was counted only a few times. The chain combines TRBV7-9 with TRBJ1-6, with 7 positions matching TRBD1. Germline V gene data show CDR1 as SEHNR and CDR2 as FQNEAQ (reference sequence). After removal of 4 bases from V and 6 bases from J, the junction contained 12 bases not matched to a gene. The CDR3 totals 17 residues. CDR3 amino acids: CASSSKGTGTANSPLHF. CDR3 sequence (DNA): TGTGCCAGCAGCTCCAAAGGGACCGGGACAGCTAATTCACCCCTCCACTTT.

This clone was seen once. V usage is TRBV19 and J usage is TRBJ2-2; 9 nucleotides line up with TRBD1. Trimming at V came to 5 bases and at J to 6 bases, leaving 7 bases not matched to a gene. The V gene's germline CDR1 is LNHDA and CDR2 SQIVND (reference sequence). This CDR3 has 15 residues. The CDR3 nucleotides read TGTGCCAGTAGTGAACAGGGGGCGCAGGCCGGGGAGCTGTTTTTT. Translation: CASSEQGAQAGELFF.

This chain uses TRBV7-9 with TRBJ1-4; D may be TRBD1 (5 bases). This CDR3 comprises 15 residues. V was clipped by 1 base and J by 2 bases, with 8 bases between them. CDR1 is SEHNR and CDR2 is FQNEAQ in the germline V gene (reference sequence). The CDR3 spells CASSLVSGTNEKLFF. The CDR3 bases are TGTGCCAGCAGCTTAGTATCAGGGACTAATGAAAAACTGTTTTTT.

This clone turned up a few times. The CDR3 DNA reads TGCGCCAGCAGCACCGGGATGAACACTGAAGCTTTCTTT. Protein sequence: CASSTGMNTEAFF. J is TRBJ1-1 and V is TRBV10-1; D gene uncertain. Trimming stripped 6 bases from V and 0 bases from J, with 8 bases between. CDR1 and CDR2 (germline): WNHNN, SYGVQD (reference sequence). This CDR3 has 13 amino acids.

The CDR3 protein is CASSVGEGVDQYNSPLHF. The DNA of the CDR3 is TGTGCCAGCAGCGTAGGGGAGGGGGTGGACCAGTATAATTCACCCCTCCACTTT. The chain joins TRBV9 to TRBJ1-6, with a tentative D call TRBD1 (6 bases). The length of the CDR3 is 18 residues. Germline CDR1 reads SGDLS; CDR2 reads YYNGEE. The V gene lost 0 bases and the J gene lost 4 bases, with 17 bases spanning the gap.

The chain uses TRBV4-3 and TRBJ2-1; 9 bases fit TRBD1. CDR3 length: 16 amino acids. The junction had 9 bases not matched to a gene; V was cut back by 3 bases and J by 6 bases. From germline, CDR1 is LGHNA and CDR2 YSLEER. The CDR3 coding sequence is TGCGCCAGCAGCCAGTCGTACAGGGGGCTCACCAATGAGCAGTTCTTC. Translated, it gives CASSQSYRGLTNEQFF.

The V gene is TRBV10-3, the J gene TRBJ1-1; D possibly corresponds to TRBD1 (6 bases). Germline V lookup: CDR1 ENHRY, CDR2 SYGVKD. This CDR3 is 14 amino acids long. V lost 5 bases to trimming and J lost 3 bases, with 13 bases between them. The CDR3 reads CAISMGEGDTEAFF. The CDR3 DNA follows: TGTGCCATCAGTATGGGGGAGGGGGACACTGAAGCTTTCTTT.

This sequence joins TRBV27 and TRBJ2-2; maybe TRBD1 (6 bases). With 5 bases removed from V and 7 bases from J, the gap between germline ends came to 11 bases. The CDR3 has 13 residues. Germline lookup yields CDR1 MNHEY and CDR2 SMNVEV (reference sequence). The CDR3 here is CASSQQGSGELFF. The CDR3 DNA reads as TGTGCCAGCAGTCAACAGGGTAGCGGGGAGCTGTTTTTT.

The rearrangement joins TRBV19 to TRBJ1-2; D may be TRBD1 (5 bases). Trimming pared 0 bases from V and 4 bases from J, leaving 15 bases between. The CDR3 extends over 16 amino acids. Germline V gene data show CDR1 as LNHDA and CDR2 as SQIVND (reference sequence). Written as DNA, the CDR3 is TGTGCCAGTAGTATAGATCTATTTTTGACAGCCTATGGCTACACCTTC. The encoded protein is CASSIDLFLTAYGYTF.

The chain carries TRBV12-3 or TRBV12-4 and TRBJ2-3; no definite D call. The CDR3 has 13 residues. The V end was cut by 5 bases, the J end by 4 bases, with 10 bases between. For the CDR3, the DNA is TGTGCCAGCAGTCGGATAGAGGCAGATACGCAGTATTTT. Residues: CASSRIEADTQYF.

The J gene is TRBJ1-1, the V gene TRBV27; D call uncertain. CDR1 MNHEY and CDR2 SMNVEV come from the germline V gene (reference sequence). This CDR3 comprises 13 residues. Trimming removed 8 bases from V and 2 bases from J, with 12 bases in between. CDR3 residues: CASREGGNTEAFF. DNA for the CDR3: TGTGCCAGCCGTGAGGGCGGTAACACTGAAGCTTTCTTT.

The chain employs TRBV27 and TRBJ1-2, with D uncertain. Germline CDR1 MNHEY, CDR2 SMNVEV (reference sequence). The V gene lost 1 base and the J gene lost 8 bases, with 11 bases spanning the gap. CDR3 length equals 13 residues. The CDR3 protein is CASSLFHAGGYTF. The CDR3 DNA follows: TGTGCCAGCAGTTTATTTCATGCGGGGGGCTACACCTTC.

This clone was found a few times. The chain employs TRBV7-6 and TRBJ2-7; D possibly corresponds to TRBD2 (6 bases). V was shortened by 5 bases and J by 1 base, with 15 bases between the two germline ends. From germline, CDR1 is SGHVS and CDR2 FNYEAQ. This CDR3 is 15 amino acids long. The CDR3 DNA reads TGTGCCAGCAGCCCGAGGTGGCGGGGATCCTACGAGCAGTACTTC. Translation gives CASSPRWRGSYEQYF.

V gene TRBV5-1 combines with J gene TRBJ2-5, with 8 nucleotides matching TRBD1. Trimming at V came to 4 bases and at J to 5 bases, leaving 10 bases not matched to a gene. Germline V gives CDR1 SGHRS, CDR2 YFSETQ. The CDR3 consists of 15 residues. CDR3 nucleotides: TGCGCCAGCAGCACCCTCCCAGGGGGCGACGAGACCCAGTACTTC. Its protein is CASSTLPGGDETQYF.

This clone was detected only a few times. The rearrangement joins TRBV9 to TRBJ2-1, with TRBD2 matching 9 bases. V lost 0 bases, J lost 7 bases, and 5 bases stayed unmatched. CDR1 is SGDLS and CDR2 is YYNGEE in the germline V gene. The CDR3 runs to 15 residues. CDR3 loop: CASSVGGGGANEQFF. CDR3 bases: TGTGCCAGCAGCGTAGGAGGCGGGGGGGCGAATGAGCAGTTCTTC.

The rearrangement joins TRBV6-5 to TRBJ2-7, with D perhaps TRBD2 (5 bases). V lost 8 bases, J lost 1 base, and 12 bases lay in between. The CDR3 totals 13 residues. Germline V gene sequence: CDR1 MNHEY, CDR2 SVGAGI. CDR3 loop: CASGGAVSYEQYF. The CDR3 bases are TGTGCCAGCGGAGGAGCTGTATCCTACGAGCAGTACTTC.

The chain combines TRBV5-8 with TRBJ1-2; D may be TRBD1 (6 bases). Germline V gives CDR1 SGHTS, CDR2 YDEGEE. Trimming took off 0 bases at V and 8 bases at J, with 14 bases between the two ends. The CDR3 totals 14 residues. CDR3 sequence reads: CASSLGQVSSGYTF. CDR3 nucleotides: TGTGCCAGCAGCTTGGGACAGGTCTCCTCAGGCTACACCTTC.

V is TRBV7-9 and J is TRBJ2-1, with D perhaps matching TRBD2 (7 bases). V was clipped by 7 bases and J by 6 bases, with 10 bases between them. Per germline, CDR1 SEHNR and CDR2 FQNEAQ (reference sequence). The CDR3 extends over 12 amino acids. The CDR3 nucleotides read TGTGCCAGCACGGGGGGCCTCAATGAGCAGTTCTTC. Protein product: CASTGGLNEQFF.

The chain has TRBV4-3 and TRBJ2-1; D unresolved. Trimming stripped 0 bases from V and 4 bases from J, with 4 bases between. From germline, CDR1 is LGHNA and CDR2 YSLEER. The CDR3 extends over 13 amino acids. This CDR3 is CASSQDQYNEQFF. The CDR3 nucleotides read TGCGCCAGCAGCCAAGACCAATACAATGAGCAGTTCTTC.

The rearrangement uses TRBV7-7 and TRBJ2-4; possibly TRBD1 for D (5 bases). V dropped 1 base and J dropped 3 bases, with 7 bases sitting between them. The CDR3 is 14 residues long. Germline V gene lookup returns CDR1 SSHAT and CDR2 FNYEAQ (reference sequence). Written as DNA, the CDR3 is TGTGCCAGCAGCTTAGGACAGTTCAAAAACATTCAGTACTTC. Amino acids: CASSLGQFKNIQYF.

The rearrangement joins TRBV7-3 to TRBJ2-3; 8 positions match TRBD1. The germline gives CDR1 SGHTA, CDR2 FQGTGA. There are 14 residues in the CDR3. J lost 2 bases, V lost 5 bases, and 3 bases had no gene match. CDR3 sequence: CASSQGQDTDTQYF. The CDR3 DNA reads TGTGCCAGCAGCCAGGGACAGGACACAGATACGCAGTATTTT.